This TCR beta chain was sequenced for a study of CD8+ T cells in alopecia areata. This clone has just a few counts. Indicated treatment: oral pan-JAK inhibitor, 5-10 mg twice daily. Extraction of RNA preceded its reverse transcription into cDNA, which served as the sequencing template. TCRdb's table, derived via immunoSEQ multiplex PCR, lists solely in-frame clones and lacks some. The sample contains hundreds of thousands of clones, more than 55% of which appear only once. The sample consisted of CD4+ T cells sorted from blood, taken at week 44, from a patient treated with tofacitinib. This TCR derives from a human donor with alopecia areata.

This CDR3 reads CASRENTGELFF. CDR3 nucleotide sequence: TGTGCTAGCCGAGAGAATACCGGGGAGCTGTTTTTT. The genes are TRBV12-5 and TRBJ2-2; D is unresolved. In germline, CDR1 is LGHNT, CDR2 FRNRAP. Trimming took 9 bases from V and 5 from J, leaving 10 bases between them. The CDR3 is 12 amino acids.